The T cell receptor (beta chain) described here comes from a study of cytomegalovirus exposure and HLA in healthy donors. Study observations and caveats: Presence/absence analyses rested on an assumption that sequencing depth was roughly uniform across donors. A highly shared variant cluster was judged a likely technical artifact. What a later analysis showed was that several of the most significant clusters appeared linked to common viral pathogens.

The study ran its PCR with 60 Vbeta and 13 Jbeta primers. The protocol was immunoSEQ multiplex PCR, while the TCRdb copy is restricted to in-frame clones and leaves out a portion. The sample holds about 140,000 clones, about 80% seen once. About this clone: The antigen is unknown.

Losses at the gene ends were 0 bases for V and 4 bases for J; bases not matched to a gene: 1. CDR1 and CDR2 (germline): SGDLS, YYNGEE. The CDR3 runs 15 residues. Donors likely had unrecorded immune exposures despite being nominally healthy when sampled. The chain carries TRBV9 and TRBJ2-2; 9 bases are shared with TRBD1. This clonotype originated in a female donor in good health and CMV-seronegative. Sequencing was done on a sample of PBMCs. The CDR3 loop reads CASSVAQGATGELFF. CDR3 in DNA: TGTGCCAGCAGCGTAGCACAGGGGGCCACCGGGGAGCTGTTTTTT.